Detailed here is one T cell receptor (beta chain). The authors split each subset's genomic DNA evenly across several immunoSEQ plates. Original handling: ImmunoSEQ output held junction-only sequences without quality scores, so filtering differed. This table comes from immunoSEQ multiplex PCR, and its TCRdb copy is limited to in-frame clones, with some not included. V, J and clone size were drawn from that table, and D and trimming were deduced from the DNA. The data show about 800,000 clones, 90% to 97% seen once. These data are taken from a study of shared clonotypes between healthy human individuals. Looking at the study overall: Aged between 18 and 49, the donors were two women and a few men.

Naive CD8 cells were CD45RO-negative, positively selected for CCR7, excluding terminally differentiated effector memory CD45RA+ cells. Trimming removed 4 bases at V and 0 bases at J, with 11 bases between. In germline, CDR1 is SGHVS, CDR2 FNYEAQ. The CDR3 totals 15 residues. What was sequenced was naive CD8+ T cells sorted from blood. This TCR came from a man aged 25 to 40 in good health. The V and J genes are TRBV7-6 and TRBJ2-3; no clear D gene. This CDR3 is CASSSRWVSTDTQYF. CDR3 sequence (DNA): TGTGCCAGCAGCTCCCGTTGGGTTAGCACAGATACGCAGTATTTT.